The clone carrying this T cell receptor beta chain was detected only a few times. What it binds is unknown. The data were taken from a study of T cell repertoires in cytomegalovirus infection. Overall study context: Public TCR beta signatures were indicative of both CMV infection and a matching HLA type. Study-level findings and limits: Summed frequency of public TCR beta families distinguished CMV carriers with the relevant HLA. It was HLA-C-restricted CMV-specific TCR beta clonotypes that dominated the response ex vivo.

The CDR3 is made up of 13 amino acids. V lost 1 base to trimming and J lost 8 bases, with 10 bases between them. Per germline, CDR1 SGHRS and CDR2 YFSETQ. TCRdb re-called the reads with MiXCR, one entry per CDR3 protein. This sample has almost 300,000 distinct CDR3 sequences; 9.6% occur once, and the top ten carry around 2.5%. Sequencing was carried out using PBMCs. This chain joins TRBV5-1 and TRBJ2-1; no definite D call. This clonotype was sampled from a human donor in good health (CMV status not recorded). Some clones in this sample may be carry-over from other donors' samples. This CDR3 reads CASSLMGLDEQFF. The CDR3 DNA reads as TGCGCCAGCAGCTTGATGGGGTTGGATGAGCAGTTCTTC.